Each of the 10 T cell receptor beta chains below was sequenced from the same sample in a study of T cell clonality in common variable immunodeficiency. TCRdb keeps only in-frame clones here, not all; method: immunoSEQ multiplex PCR. This repertoire lists about 39,000 clones without singletons; around 3% sits in the top ten. Sequencing was done on a sample of peripheral blood mononuclear cells. Source of these receptors: a person aged 18 to 70 in good health.

This clone was counted a few times. CDR3 in amino acids: CASSFLRGYGYTF. CDR3 bases read: TGTGCCAGCAGCTTTCTACGGGGCTATGGC. The V gene is TRBV7-9, the J gene TRBJ1-2; unclear D gene. The read comes to an end 3 residues before the CDR3 does, leaving the germline J gene to fill in the end. The ends were cut back, 3 bases at V and 4 bases at J, with 9 bases in the middle. The germline V gene has CDR1 SEHNR and CDR2 FQNEAQ (reference sequence). The CDR3 length is 13 residues.

This clone has at least ten counts. The read ends 3 residues early relative to the CDR3; the germline J gene fills the gap. The chain links TRBV2 to TRBJ2-3, with a weak D call TRBD1 (5 bases). The V end lost 6 bases, the J end lost 7 bases, and 11 bases lay between the germline ends. Germline-derived CDR1 and CDR2 are SNHLY and FYNNEI. The CDR3 covers 12 residues. CDR3 DNA (partial): TGTGCCAGCAGCAGGGAAAGCAATACG. Amino acid sequence: CASSRESNT. The CDR3 in its entirety is CASSRESNTQYF.

This clone was detected ten times or more. The read ends 3 residues shy of where the CDR3 ends; the end is completed using the germline J gene. This rearrangement joins TRBV7-8 to TRBJ1-6; possible D gene TRBD1, 5 bases. The V gene lost 5 bases and the J gene lost 10 bases, with 21 bases spanning the gap. Germline V gene sequence: CDR1 SGHVS, CDR2 FQNEAQ. This CDR3 comprises 16 residues. The CDR3 DNA, read in part, is TGTGCCAGCAGCCGTACCCAGGGCCAGGGTGGATCACCC. This encodes CASSRTQGQGGSP. The full CDR3 is CASSRTQGQGGSPLHF.

This clone was counted many times. The read terminates 3 residues ahead of where the CDR3 ends, so the germline J gene completes it. The V and J genes are TRBV20-1 and TRBJ2-1; 7 bases fit TRBD2. The length of the CDR3 is 11 residues. With 6 bases clipped from V and 9 bases from J, the junction kept 5 bases outside the gene matches. Germline V gene sequence: CDR1 DFQATT, CDR2 SNEGSKA (reference sequence). CDR3 residues: CSADKRGEQFF. The sequenced part of the CDR3 DNA is TGCAGTGCCGATAAGCGGGGTGAG.

This clone was observed at least ten times. The CDR3 end falls 3 residues outside the read, so it is completed with the germline J gene. The chain has TRBV5-1 and TRBJ2-7; 7 nucleotides align to TRBD2. V shed 6 bases, J shed 2 bases, and the junction held 11 bases outside the gene matches. The CDR3 has 15 residues. Germline lookup yields CDR1 SGHRS and CDR2 YFSETQ. This CDR3 is CASMPPGGGPYEQYF. The sequenced CDR3 bases are TGCGCCAGCATGCCCCCGGGGGGTGGCCCCTACGAG.

This clone was counted at least ten times. The observed sequence ends 3 residues before the CDR3 terminus, with the missing tail filled in from the germline J gene. The chain is built from TRBV19 and TRBJ1-5; D is uncertain. V was pared by 5 bases and J by 4 bases, with 12 bases between. CDR1 is LNHDA and CDR2 is SQIVND in the germline V gene (reference sequence). The CDR3 covers 14 residues. The DNA read from the CDR3 is TGTGCCAGTAGTTCAATAAGCACTAATCAGCCC. Its translation is CASSSISTNQP. The full CDR3 is CASSSISTNQPQHF.

The table lists this clone with many counts. Coverage ceases 3 residues before the CDR3 finishes, and the germline J gene fills in the end. This rearrangement joins TRBV19 to TRBJ2-7, with 9 bases identical to TRBD1. The CDR3 runs 15 residues. Trimming at V came to 3 bases and at J to 4 bases, leaving 7 bases not matched to a gene. The germline V gene encodes CDR1 LNHDA and CDR2 SQIVND (reference sequence). The CDR3 bases that were read are TGTGCCAGTAGTATCGGGACAGGGAGAAATTACGAG. This translates into CASSIGTGRNYE. The whole CDR3 protein reads CASSIGTGRNYEQYF.

This clone was seen a handful of times. The CDR3 end is not reached by the read, which stops 3 residues before it; the germline J gene fills it in. V and J are TRBV7-3 and TRBJ1-2; D remains unclear. CDR3 length: 14 residues. The V gene's germline CDR1 is SGHTA and CDR2 FQGTGA. CDR3 residues: CASSSSGSSSDYTF. CDR3 bases read: TGTGCCAGCAGCTCTAGCGGGAGTAGTAGTGAC.

Turning to this clone: The CDR3 end lies 3 residues beyond the end of the read and is filled in from the germline J gene. The J gene is TRBJ2-1, the V gene TRBV19; TRBD2 agrees at 14 bases. V lost 6 bases, J lost 2 bases, and 12 bases stayed unmatched. CDR3 length: 19 amino acids. Germline V gene sequence: CDR1 LNHDA, CDR2 SQIVND (reference sequence). The CDR3 is CASRPGGLAGVGAYNEQFF. The CDR3 bases that were read are TGTGCCAGTAGGCCGGGGGGACTAGCGGGAGTAGGCGCCTACAATGAG.

This clone was found many times. Read data end 3 residues before the CDR3 end; the end is taken from the germline J gene. The V and J genes are TRBV20-1 and TRBJ2-7, with D possibly being TRBD2 (6 bases). V was shortened by 3 bases and J by 2 bases, with 11 bases between the two germline ends. This CDR3 comprises 13 residues. Germline V gives CDR1 DFQATT, CDR2 SNEGSKA (reference sequence). CDR3 sequence reads: CSASPAGTYEQYF. Partial CDR3 DNA: TGCAGTGCTAGCCCAGCGGGTACCTACGAG.